These T cell receptor beta chains were read from a single sample in a study of T cell responses to AZD1222 COVID-19 vaccine. The table came from immunoSEQ multiplex PCR; TCRdb's copy has only in-frame clones and leaves some out. Of 120,000 to 150,000 clones in the sample, over 80% were seen once. The sequenced sample was peripheral blood, obtained 28 days after the second AZD1222 dose. These receptor sequences come from an adult who received the AZD1222 COVID-19 vaccine. The CDR3 runs from the conserved cysteine through the conserved F or W. Clone size is stated in some rows and not others, as once, few, many or a class when expanded.

TRBV5-1	few	16	TRBJ1-3	CASSLRGESSGNTIYF
TRBV29-1	NA	13	TRBJ1-1	CSVSGQGNTEAFF
TRBV5-1	NA	14	TRBJ2-5	CASSLDQGEETQYF
TRBV7-6	NA	14	TRBJ1-1	CASSLRTGSTEAFF
TRBV4-3	NA	17	TRBJ1-1	CASSQVFQGGRGTEAFF
TRBV7-2	NA	13	TRBJ1-1	CASRRGRNTEAFF
TRBV15	NA	13	TRBJ1-5	CATSRRGGQPQHF
TRBV7-9	NA	16	TRBJ1-4	CASSLGGQRGNEKLFF
TRBV27	NA	16	TRBJ2-5	CASRRQGASYQETQYF
TRBV7-9	NA	12	TRBJ1-1	CASSPPVQFAFF
TRBV5-4	NA	14	TRBJ2-3	CASTPGSTADTQYF
TRBV9	once	14	TRBJ2-7	CASSAGTGKYEQYF
TRBV9	once	15	TRBJ1-1	CASSVAPGLNTEAFF
TRBV2	NA	15	TRBJ1-4	CASNPRSATNEKLFF
TRBV4-3	NA	16	TRBJ1-4	CASSQGGQGANEKLFF
TRBV6-2/TRBV6-3	NA	16	TRBJ2-7	CASSYSLRQNSYEQYF
TRBV30	NA	15	TRBJ1-3	CAWSTDSFSGNTIYF
TRBV7-9	NA	12	TRBJ1-6	CASSQTGSPPHF
TRBV19	NA	12	TRBJ2-2	CASRGGTGELFF
TRBV7-9	few	13	TRBJ1-1	CASSFGTGQEAFF
TRBV5-5	NA	17	TRBJ1-2	CASSLEKPGDWNYGYTF
TRBV9	NA	12	TRBJ1-1	CASSVEPFRASF
TRBV4-3	NA	13	TRBJ1-2	CASSQTANYGYTF
TRBV29-1	NA	12	TRBJ1-1	CSVEGRLAEAFF
TRBV6-5	NA	14	TRBJ1-1	CASSYHGDGTEAFF
TRBV19	few	11	TRBJ1-5	CASTGTGPQHF
TRBV19	once	14	TRBJ1-1	CASSILTVNTEAFF
TRBV5-1	NA	13	TRBJ1-2	CASATGPEYGYTF
TRBV3-1/TRBV3-2	NA	16	TRBJ1-4	CASSLYAGGNNEKLFF
TRBV5-4	NA	12	TRBJ2-3	CASSLAGGTQYF
TRBV4-1	NA	17	TRBJ1-5	CASSLTETGGPNQPQHF